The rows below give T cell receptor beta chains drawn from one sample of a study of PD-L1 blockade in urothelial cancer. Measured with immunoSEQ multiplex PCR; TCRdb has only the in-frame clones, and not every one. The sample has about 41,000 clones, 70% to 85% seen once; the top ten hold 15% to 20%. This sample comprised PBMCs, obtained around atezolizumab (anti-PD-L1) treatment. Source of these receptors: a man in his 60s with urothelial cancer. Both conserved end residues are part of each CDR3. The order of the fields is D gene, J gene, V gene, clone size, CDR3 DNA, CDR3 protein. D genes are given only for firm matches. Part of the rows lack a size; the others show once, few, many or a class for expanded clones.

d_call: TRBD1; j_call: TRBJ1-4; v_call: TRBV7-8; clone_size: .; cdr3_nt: TGTGCCAGCAGCCATGGGACAGGGGGAAATGAAAAACTGTTTTTT; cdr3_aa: CASSHGTGGNEKLFF
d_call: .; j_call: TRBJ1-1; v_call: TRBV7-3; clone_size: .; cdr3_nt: TGTGCCAGCAAACAGACAGTGAACACTGAAGCTTTCTTT; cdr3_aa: CASKQTVNTEAFF
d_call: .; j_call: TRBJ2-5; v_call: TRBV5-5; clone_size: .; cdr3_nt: TGTGCCAGCAGCCCCCGCCGGGACCAAGAGACCCAGTACTTC; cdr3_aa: CASSPRRDQETQYF
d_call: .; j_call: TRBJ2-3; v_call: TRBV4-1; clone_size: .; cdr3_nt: TGCGCCAGCAGCCAGGGTGGGGGGGATACGCAGTATTTT; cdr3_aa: CASSQGGGDTQYF
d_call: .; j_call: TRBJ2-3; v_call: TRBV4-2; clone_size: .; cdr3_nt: TGTGCCAGCAGCCCCCCGGGGGGCCCCGCTAATACGCAGTATTTT; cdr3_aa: CASSPPGGPANTQYF
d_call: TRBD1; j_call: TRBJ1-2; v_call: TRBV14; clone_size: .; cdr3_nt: TGTGCCAGCAGCCAAGATGTTTACAGGGGATATGGCTACACCTTC; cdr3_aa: CASSQDVYRGYGYTF
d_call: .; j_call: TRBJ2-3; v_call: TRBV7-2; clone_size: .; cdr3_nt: TGTGCCAGCAGCTTAGATGCGTGGAGTAGCACAGATACGCAGTATTTT; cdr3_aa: CASSLDAWSSTDTQYF
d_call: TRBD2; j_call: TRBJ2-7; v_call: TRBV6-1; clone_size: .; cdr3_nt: TGTGCCAGCCTGGAAAGGTCTAGCGGGGTATACGAGCAGTACTTC; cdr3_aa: CASLERSSGVYEQYF
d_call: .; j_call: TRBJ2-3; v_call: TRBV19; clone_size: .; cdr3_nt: TGTGCCAGTAGTATGAGGGCAGCCACAGATACGCAGTATTTT; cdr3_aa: CASSMRAATDTQYF
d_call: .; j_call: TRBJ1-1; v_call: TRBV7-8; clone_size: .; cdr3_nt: TGTGCCAGCAGCTCCCTGCTGGCCCTGCGGGACACTGAAGCTTTCTTT; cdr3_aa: CASSSLLALRDTEAFF
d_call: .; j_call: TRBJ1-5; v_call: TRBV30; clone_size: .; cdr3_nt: TGTGCCTGGAGTGACACAGGGATCGAGCAGCCCCAGCATTTT; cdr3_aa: CAWSDTGIEQPQHF
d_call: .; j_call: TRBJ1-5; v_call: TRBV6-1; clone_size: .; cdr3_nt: TGTGCCAGCGGGAATCTAGGGGTTGGCAATCAGCCCCAGCATTTT; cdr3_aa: CASGNLGVGNQPQHF
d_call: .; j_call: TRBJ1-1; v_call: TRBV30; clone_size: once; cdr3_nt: TGTGCCTGGGCGTCCAGCCGACGTCCAGGGAACACTGAAGCTTTCTTT; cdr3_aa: CAWASSRRPGNTEAFF
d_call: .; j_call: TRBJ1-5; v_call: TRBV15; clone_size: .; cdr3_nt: TGTGCCACCAGCAGAGATCGGGGAGGTCAGCCCCAGCATTTT; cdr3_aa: CATSRDRGGQPQHF
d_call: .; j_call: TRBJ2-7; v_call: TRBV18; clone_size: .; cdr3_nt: TGTGCCAGCTCACCATCTTCCGACAGTTTGGACGAGCAGTACTTC; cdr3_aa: CASSPSSDSLDEQYF
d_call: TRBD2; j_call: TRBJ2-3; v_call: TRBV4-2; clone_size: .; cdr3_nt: TGTGCCAGCAGCCAAGTTTTAGCGGGGGGAGGTGATACGCAGTATTTT; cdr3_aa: CASSQVLAGGGDTQYF
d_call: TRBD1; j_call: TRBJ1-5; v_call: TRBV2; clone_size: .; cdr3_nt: TGTGCCAGCAGTGCCGACAGGGGGACAGATCAGCCCCAGCATTTT; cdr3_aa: CASSADRGTDQPQHF
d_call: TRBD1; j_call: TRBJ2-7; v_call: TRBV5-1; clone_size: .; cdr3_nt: TGCGCCAGCAGCCTAAGGACAGGGGATGACTACGAGCAGTACTTC; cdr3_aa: CASSLRTGDDYEQYF
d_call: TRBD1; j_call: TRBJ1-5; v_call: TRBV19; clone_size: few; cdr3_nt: TGTGCCAGTAGTAAAGGGACAGGGGCAGGCAATCAGCCCCAGCATTTT; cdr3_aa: CASSKGTGAGNQPQHF
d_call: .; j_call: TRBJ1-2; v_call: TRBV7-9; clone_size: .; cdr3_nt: TGTGCCAGCAGCCAAGGTGACACTTTGGCCTATGGCTACACCTTC; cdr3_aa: CASSQGDTLAYGYTF
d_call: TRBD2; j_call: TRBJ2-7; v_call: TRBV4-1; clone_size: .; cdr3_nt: TGCGCCAGCAGCCCCCTCAGCGGGGGGTTCTACGAGCAGTACTTC; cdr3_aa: CASSPLSGGFYEQYF
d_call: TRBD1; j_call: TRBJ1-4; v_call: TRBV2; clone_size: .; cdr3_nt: TGTGCCAGCACCCTGACAGGGGGAAGGGAAAAACTGTTTTTT; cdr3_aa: CASTLTGGREKLFF
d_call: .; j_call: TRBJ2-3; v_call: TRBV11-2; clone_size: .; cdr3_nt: TGTGCCAGCAGCTTATCGGGAGCAAATACGCAGTATTTT; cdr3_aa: CASSLSGANTQYF
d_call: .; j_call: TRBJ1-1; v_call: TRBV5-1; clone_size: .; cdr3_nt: TGCGCCAGCAGCTTTAACGAGGGTGAAGCTTTCTTT; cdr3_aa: CASSFNEGEAFF
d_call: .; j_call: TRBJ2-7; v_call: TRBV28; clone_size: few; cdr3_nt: TGTGCCAGCAGTTTAAGCGGCACCTCCTACGAGCAGTACTTC; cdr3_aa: CASSLSGTSYEQYF
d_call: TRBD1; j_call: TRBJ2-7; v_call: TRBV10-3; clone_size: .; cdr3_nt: TGTGCCACCATCGACAGGGCCTCCTACGAGCAGTACTTC; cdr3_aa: CATIDRASYEQYF
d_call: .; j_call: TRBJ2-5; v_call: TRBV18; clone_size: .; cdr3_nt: TGTGCCAGCTCACCAAACGGCAGGGGTACTGAGACCCAGTACTTC; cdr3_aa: CASSPNGRGTETQYF
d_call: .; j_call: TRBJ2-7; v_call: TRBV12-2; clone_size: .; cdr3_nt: TGTGCAAGTCGCCCCTATGGGAGGTCTAGCTCCTACGAGCAGTACTTC; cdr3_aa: CASRPYGRSSSYEQYF
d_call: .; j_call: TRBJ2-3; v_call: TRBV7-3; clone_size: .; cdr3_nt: TGTGCCAGCAGCCAGCGGGGCACAGATACGCAGTATTTT; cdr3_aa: CASSQRGTDTQYF
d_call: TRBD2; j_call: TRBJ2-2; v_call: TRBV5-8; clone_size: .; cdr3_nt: TGTGCCAGCAGCATCCCCCTAGCGGGGCTAGACACCGGGGAGCTGTTTTTT; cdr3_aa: CASSIPLAGLDTGELFF
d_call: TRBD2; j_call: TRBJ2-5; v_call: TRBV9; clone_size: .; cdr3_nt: TGTGCCAGCAGCGCCCAGACTAGCAGCACCCAAGAGACCCAGTACTTC; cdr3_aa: CASSAQTSSTQETQYF
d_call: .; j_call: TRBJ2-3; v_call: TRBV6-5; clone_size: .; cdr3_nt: TGTGCCAGCAGCCCCGGGGATACGCAGTATTTT; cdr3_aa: CASSPGDTQYF
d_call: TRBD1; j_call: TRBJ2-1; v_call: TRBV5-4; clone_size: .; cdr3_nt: TGTGCCAGCAGAGGACAGGGGGCCTACAATGAGCAGTTCTTC; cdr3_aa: CASRGQGAYNEQFF
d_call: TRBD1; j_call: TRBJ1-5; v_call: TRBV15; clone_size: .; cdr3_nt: TGTGCCACCAGCAGAGGGGACAGGGGTCAGGTACAGCCCCAGCATTTT; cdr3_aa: CATSRGDRGQVQPQHF
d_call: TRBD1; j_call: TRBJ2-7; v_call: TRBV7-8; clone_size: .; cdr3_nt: TGTGCCAGCACCCCTCTTAGTTATACAGGGGGCTCCTACGAGCAGTACTTC; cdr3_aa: CASTPLSYTGGSYEQYF
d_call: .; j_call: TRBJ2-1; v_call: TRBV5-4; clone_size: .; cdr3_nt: TGTGCCAGCAGCTTGTGGGCGGGGCCCAATGAGCAGTTCTTC; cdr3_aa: CASSLWAGPNEQFF
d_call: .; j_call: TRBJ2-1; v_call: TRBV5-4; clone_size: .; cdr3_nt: TGTGCCAGCAGCTCATACTCTGGGAGGAATGAGCAGTTCTTC; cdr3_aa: CASSSYSGRNEQFF
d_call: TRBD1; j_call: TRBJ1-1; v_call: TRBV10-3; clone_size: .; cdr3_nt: TGTGCCGTTACAGGGGGCGCAGGCACTGAAGCTTTCTTT; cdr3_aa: CAVTGGAGTEAFF
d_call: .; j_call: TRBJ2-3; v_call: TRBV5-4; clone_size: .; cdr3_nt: TGTGCCAGCAGCAATACAGGAGTCACAGATACGCAGTATTTT; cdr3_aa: CASSNTGVTDTQYF
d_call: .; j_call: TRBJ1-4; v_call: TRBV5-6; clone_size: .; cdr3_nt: TGTGCCAGCAGCTTGGGGGGCACAACTAATGAAAAACTGTTTTTT; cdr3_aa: CASSLGGTTNEKLFF
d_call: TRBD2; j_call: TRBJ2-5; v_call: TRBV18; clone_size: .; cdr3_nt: TGTGCCAGCTCACCCGGGACTAGCATCGAGACCCAGTACTTC; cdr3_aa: CASSPGTSIETQYF
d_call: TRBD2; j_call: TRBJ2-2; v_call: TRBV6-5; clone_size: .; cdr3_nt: TGTGCCAGCAGTTCCGGTCGGGGGGAAACCGGGGAGCTGTTTTTT; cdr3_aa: CASSSGRGETGELFF
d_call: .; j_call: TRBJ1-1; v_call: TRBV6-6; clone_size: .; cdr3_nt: TGTGCCAGCAGTCGGCAGGGGATACCGTCAGCCGAAGCTTTCTTT; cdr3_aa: CASSRQGIPSAEAFF
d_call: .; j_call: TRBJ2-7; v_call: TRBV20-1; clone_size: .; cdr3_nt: TGCAGTGCTACCGCAGACTACGAGCAGTACTTC; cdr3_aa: CSATADYEQYF
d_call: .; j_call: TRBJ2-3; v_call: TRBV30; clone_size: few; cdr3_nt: TGTGCCTGGAGCGTCCTCAGGGGCGGTAGCACAGATACGCAGTATTTT; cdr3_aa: CAWSVLRGGSTDTQYF
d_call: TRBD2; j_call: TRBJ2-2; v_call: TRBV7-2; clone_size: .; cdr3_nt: TGTGCCAGCAGCACTAGCGGGGGGAGGAACACCGGGGAGCTGTTTTTT; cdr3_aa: CASSTSGGRNTGELFF